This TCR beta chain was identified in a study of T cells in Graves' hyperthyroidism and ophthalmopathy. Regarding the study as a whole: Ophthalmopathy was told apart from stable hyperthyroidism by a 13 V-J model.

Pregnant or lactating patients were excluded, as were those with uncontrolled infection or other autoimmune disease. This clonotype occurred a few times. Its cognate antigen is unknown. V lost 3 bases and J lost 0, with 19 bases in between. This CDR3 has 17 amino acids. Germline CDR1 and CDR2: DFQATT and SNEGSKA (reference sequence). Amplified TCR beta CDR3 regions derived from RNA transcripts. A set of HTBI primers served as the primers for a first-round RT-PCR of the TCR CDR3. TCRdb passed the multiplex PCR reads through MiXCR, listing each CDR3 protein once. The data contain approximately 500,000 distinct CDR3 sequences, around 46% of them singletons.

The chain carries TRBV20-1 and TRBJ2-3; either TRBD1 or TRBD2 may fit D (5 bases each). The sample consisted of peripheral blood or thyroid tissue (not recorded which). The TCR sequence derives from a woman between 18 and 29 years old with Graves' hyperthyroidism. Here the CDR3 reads CSASELWDPSSTDTQYF. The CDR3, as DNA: TGCAGTGCTAGTGAGTTGTGGGACCCTTCTAGCACAGATACGCAGTATTTT.